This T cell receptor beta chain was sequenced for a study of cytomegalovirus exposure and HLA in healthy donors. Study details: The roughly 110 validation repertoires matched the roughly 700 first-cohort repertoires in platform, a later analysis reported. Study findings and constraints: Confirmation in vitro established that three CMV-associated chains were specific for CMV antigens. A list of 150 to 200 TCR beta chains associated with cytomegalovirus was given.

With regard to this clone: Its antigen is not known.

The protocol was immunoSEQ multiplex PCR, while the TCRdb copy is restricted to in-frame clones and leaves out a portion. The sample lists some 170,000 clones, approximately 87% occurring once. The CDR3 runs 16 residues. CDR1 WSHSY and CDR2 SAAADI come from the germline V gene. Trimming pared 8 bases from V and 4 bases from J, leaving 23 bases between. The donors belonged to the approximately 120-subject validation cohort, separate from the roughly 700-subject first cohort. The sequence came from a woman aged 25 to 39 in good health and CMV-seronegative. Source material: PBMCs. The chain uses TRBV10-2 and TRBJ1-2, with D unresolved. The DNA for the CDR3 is TGCGCCAGCTCCCCGAGGGCGTCCGAGTTAACCTATGGCTACACCTTC. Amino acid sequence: CASSPRASELTYGYTF.